Given below is one TCR beta chain in context. The entry originates in a study of T cells in Graves' hyperthyroidism and ophthalmopathy. The J segment lost 0 bases and the V segment lost 0 bases, leaving 5 bases of the junction unmatched. Per the germline V gene, CDR1 is SQVTM and CDR2 is ANQGSEA. This CDR3 comprises 15 residues. From RNA transcripts, TCR beta CDR3 regions were amplified. HTBI primers drove first-round RT-PCR of the TCR CDR3. TCRdb re-derived calls from the multiplex PCR reads in MiXCR, one entry per CDR3 protein. The sample includes around 540,000 distinct CDR3 sequences, more than 15% of them seen just once.

Sequenced material: blood. This clonotype was sampled from a woman in her thirties with Graves' ophthalmopathy. The V and J genes are TRBV29-1 and TRBJ2-7, with TRBD2 matching 7 bases. Here the CDR3 reads CSVEDRAGPSYEQYF. CDR3 coding DNA: TGCAGCGTTGAAGATCGAGCGGGACCCTCCTACGAGCAGTACTTC.